This entry lists 32 T cell receptor beta chains sequenced from one sample in a study of T cell repertoires in breast cancer. The expanded emulsion RT-PCR method captured paired alpha and beta chains from CD8+ T cells. During the second nested PCR, blocking oligonucleotides suppressed genes that were not paired. TCRdb re-derived calls from the emulsion pairing reads in MiXCR, one entry per CDR3 protein. The sample records roughly 39,000 distinct CDR3 sequences, 35% to 50% being singletons. Input material: CD8+ T cells. The receptors originated from a pool of human donors with breast cancer or a healthy control (not recorded which).

The chain combines TRBV7-9 with TRBJ1-1; D ambiguous. The CDR3 has 12 amino acids. Between the trimmed V and J ends, which lost 10 bases and 4 bases, there was a span of 13 bases. Germline CDR1 and CDR2: SEHNR and FQNEAQ (reference sequence). DNA for the CDR3: TGTGCCACCTCAGACGTGGGCACTGAAGCTTTCTTT. Translation: CATSDVGTEAFF.

The V and J genes are TRBV2 and TRBJ2-7, with 9 nucleotides matching TRBD1. The germline gives CDR1 SNHLY, CDR2 FYNNEI. This CDR3 contains 15 residues. Germline trimming cut 5 bases from V and 5 bases from J; bases unmatched to any gene: 10. The CDR3 DNA is TGTGCCAGCAGTCCCCCGGGACAGGGTATCCACGAGCAGTACTTC. Translating it yields CASSPPGQGIHEQYF. The full variable domain, rest sourced from reference TRBV2 and TRBJ2-7, is EPEVTQTPSHQVTQMGQEVILRCVPISNHLYFYWYRQILGQKVEFLVSFYNNEISEKSEIFDDQFSVERPDGSNFTLKIRSTKLEDSAMYFCASSPPGQGIHEQYFGPGTRLTVT.

CDR3 sequence: CASSFPASGRETQYF. The CDR3, as DNA: TGTGCCAGCAGCTTTCCAGCAAGCGGACGAGAGACCCAGTACTTC. The chain uses TRBV7-2 and TRBJ2-5; TRBD2 is a possible D gene (5 bases). V was pared by 3 bases and J by 4 bases, with 15 bases between. The CDR3 contains 15 residues. Germline lookup yields CDR1 SGHTA and CDR2 FQGNSA.

This clonotype appeared a few times. The chain couples TRBV4-2 to TRBJ2-3; TRBD2 matches 10 bases. This CDR3 is built from 16 residues. V was pared by 4 bases and J by 3 bases, with 7 bases of the junction left unmatched. CDR1 and CDR2 from the germline V gene are LGHNA and YNFKEQ. The CDR3 is CASSLQAGGLTDTQYF. The CDR3 bases are TGTGCCAGCAGCCTTCAAGCGGGGGGGCTAACAGATACGCAGTATTTT.

V and J are TRBV2 and TRBJ2-7; D perhaps matches TRBD2 (5 bases). Trimming took off 10 bases at V and 0 bases at J, with 13 bases between the two ends. This CDR3 has 13 amino acids. Germline V gives CDR1 SNHLY, CDR2 FYNNEI. CDR3 protein: CAIKGGLSYEQYF. CDR3 sequence (DNA): TGTGCCATCAAAGGAGGACTCTCCTACGAGCAGTACTTC.

There are a few counts of this clonotype. This chain connects TRBV25-1 to TRBJ1-3; D perhaps matches TRBD1 (5 bases). The germline V gene has CDR1 MGHDK and CDR2 SYGVNS. Trimming took off 1 base at V and 0 bases at J, with 16 bases between the two ends. The CDR3 extends over 18 amino acids. This CDR3 reads CASSELGGGVISGNTIYF. The CDR3 coding sequence is TGTGCCAGCAGTGAATTGGGGGGAGGCGTAATCTCTGGAAACACCATATATTTT.

This clonotype has only a few counts. The chain combines TRBV28 with TRBJ1-2; maybe TRBD1 (5 bases). Trimming removed 3 bases from V and 7 bases from J, with 15 bases in between. This CDR3 is 14 amino acids long. The germline V gene has CDR1 MDHEN and CDR2 SYDVKM. In DNA form, the CDR3 reads TGTGCCAGCAGTTTGGGGACGGATAGAATTGGCTACACCTTC. Protein: CASSLGTDRIGYTF.

The chain combines TRBV6-5 with TRBJ1-5; TRBD1 aligns across 7 bases. J was trimmed by 2 bases and V by 5 bases; bases with no gene match: 9. The CDR3 length is 16 residues. Germline lookup yields CDR1 MNHEY and CDR2 SVGAGI. The CDR3, as DNA: TGTGCCAGCAGTCCGATCCGGGACAGTGGCAATCAGCCCCAGCATTTT. Residues: CASSPIRDSGNQPQHF.

CDR3: CASSQGGGGYEQYF. CDR3 bases: TGTGCCAGCAGCCAAGGTGGGGGTGGCTACGAGCAGTACTTC. The chain combines TRBV3-1 with TRBJ2-7; TRBD1 or TRBD2 may be the D gene (5 bases each). The CDR3 has 14 amino acids. Germline V CDR1 and CDR2: LGHDT, YNNKEL (reference sequence). V lost 1 base to trimming and J lost 3 bases, with 10 bases between them.

This clonotype appeared a few times. V is TRBV3-1 and J is TRBJ1-2; no definite D call. CDR1 is LGHDT, CDR2 YNNKEL, per germline (reference sequence). The V and J ends lost 0 bases and 5 bases respectively, with 13 bases between them. This CDR3 has 15 amino acids. The CDR3 sequence: CASSQEPGGRYGYTF. CDR3 coding DNA: TGTGCCAGCAGCCAAGAGCCGGGAGGGCGATATGGCTACACCTTC.

V gene TRBV18 combines with J gene TRBJ1-2; D may be TRBD1 (5 bases). Germline values: CDR1 KGHSH, CDR2 LQKENI. This CDR3 region has 16 residues. V was trimmed by 0 bases and J by 0 bases, leaving 11 bases between them. Written as DNA, the CDR3 is TGTGCCAGCTCACCACCGAGGGGCGGAACTAACTATGGCTACACCTTC. It yields the protein CASSPPRGGTNYGYTF.

The J gene is TRBJ1-1, the V gene TRBV29-1, with D unresolved. This CDR3 region has 13 residues. V was pared by 4 bases and J by 4 bases, with 13 bases between. Germline assignment: CDR1 SQVTM and CDR2 ANQGSEA. The CDR3 bases are TGCAGCGTTGCCCAAGGGTTTAGCACTGAAGCTTTCTTT. Protein: CSVAQGFSTEAFF.

The chain employs TRBV28 and TRBJ1-5, with 7 nucleotides matching TRBD1. There are 16 residues in the CDR3. Looked up from germline, CDR1 is MDHEN and CDR2 is SYDVKM. V gave up 5 bases and J gave up 3 bases; unmatched junction bases: 10. CDR3 DNA: TGTGCCAGCAGTCTCCCCTGGGACAGTTCCAATCAGCCCCAGCATTTT. Translation: CASSLPWDSSNQPQHF.

Note on this clonotype: Without the conserved terminal phenylalanine or tryptophan, this CDR3 likely stems from a read error. This sequence joins TRBV20-1 and TRBJ1-1, with D hard to call. Germline-derived CDR1 and CDR2 are DFQATT and SNEGSKA (reference sequence). V was clipped by 3 bases and J by 5 bases, with 16 bases between them. The CDR3 has 14 amino acids. The CDR3 loop reads CSARSGVRATEAFL. The CDR3 DNA sequence: TGCAGTGCTAGGTCCGGGGTACGGGCGACTGAAGCTTTCCTT.

The CDR3: CASSSTVGLNEKLFF. CDR3 nucleotides: TGTGCCAGCAGCTCAACGGTCGGGCTAAATGAAAAACTGTTTTTT. The rearrangement uses TRBV5-6 and TRBJ1-4; the D is unclear. The CDR3 loop spans 15 amino acids. Germline CDR1 SGHDT, CDR2 YYEEEE. V was trimmed by 3 bases and J by 5 bases, leaving 14 bases between them.

This clonotype was detected a few times. The chain carries TRBV2 and TRBJ1-2; D uncertain. The CDR3 totals 12 residues. Trimming removed 7 bases from V and 3 bases from J, with 9 bases in between. Germline V lookup: CDR1 SNHLY, CDR2 FYNNEI. CDR3 nucleotide sequence: TGTGCCAGCACGGTGTGGGACTATGGCTACACCTTC. Translating it yields CASTVWDYGYTF.

The V and J genes are TRBV28 and TRBJ1-1, with D perhaps matching TRBD1 (5 bases). V lost 1 base and J 8 bases, leaving 11 bases between the germline ends. This CDR3 has 13 amino acids. Germline V gene data show CDR1 as MDHEN and CDR2 as SYDVKM. The CDR3: CASSLSPTAEAFF. CDR3 nucleotides: TGTGCCAGCAGTTTATCTCCGACAGCCGAAGCTTTCTTT.

This clonotype was observed a handful of times. The rearrangement links TRBV20-1 to TRBJ1-3; D might be TRBD1 (5 bases). Deletions cut 2 bases from V and 4 bases from J, with 12 bases between. The CDR3 sequence is 14 residues long. The germline V gene encodes CDR1 DFQATT and CDR2 SNEGSKA (reference sequence). In nucleotides, the CDR3 is TGCAGTGCTAGATTCGGGACCCCAGGAAACACCATATATTTT. Translating gives CSARFGTPGNTIYF.

Only one count was recorded for this clonotype. J is TRBJ2-7 and V is TRBV6-2 or TRBV6-3; TRBD2 might be the D (5 bases). This CDR3 contains 15 residues. Trimming pared 4 bases from V and 1 base from J, leaving 14 bases between. CDR1 and CDR2 (germline): MNHEY, SVGEGT. CDR3 region: CASSSSNGKSYEQYF. CDR3 coding DNA: TGTGCCAGCAGTTCATCTAACGGGAAGTCCTACGAGCAGTACTTC.

The V and J genes are TRBV2 and TRBJ1-1; D is unresolved. The CDR3 is 11 residues long. In germline, CDR1 is SNHLY, CDR2 FYNNEI. The ends were cut back, 6 bases at V and 5 bases at J, with 7 bases in the middle. CDR3 amino acids: CASRAGTEAFF. CDR3 coding DNA: TGTGCCAGCAGGGCCGGGACTGAAGCTTTCTTT.

This clonotype was observed a few times. The chain joins TRBV20-1 to TRBJ2-3; D tentatively fits TRBD1 or TRBD2 (5 bases each). There are 16 residues in the CDR3. CDR1 DFQATT and CDR2 SNEGSKA come from the germline V gene (reference sequence). Trimming took off 0 bases at V and 4 bases at J, with 17 bases between the two ends. CDR3 in DNA: TGCAGTGCTAGAGAAGGGACGGCGTTTGGTTCAGATACGCAGTATTTT. Protein product: CSAREGTAFGSDTQYF.

This clonotype appeared once. The chain combines TRBV6-1 with TRBJ2-7, with D perhaps TRBD1 (6 bases). V was trimmed by 5 bases and J by 1 base, leaving 15 bases between them. This CDR3 has 15 amino acids. CDR1 and CDR2 from the germline V gene are MNHNS and SASEGT. CDR3 sequence: CASSLDGTTSYEQYF. CDR3 DNA: TGTGCCAGCAGTCTTGACGGGACAACTTCCTACGAGCAGTACTTC.

The chain is built from TRBV18 and TRBJ2-5; 8 bases match TRBD1. J lost 5 bases, V lost 1 base, and 6 bases had no gene match. The CDR3 contains 15 residues. Germline V lookup: CDR1 KGHSH, CDR2 LQKENI. CDR3 bases: TGTGCCAGCTCACCACGGACAGGGCTGGGGGAGACCCAGTACTTC. It codes for CASSPRTGLGETQYF.

The gene calls are TRBV4-1 and TRBJ1-5; TRBD1 is a possible D gene (5 bases). From germline, CDR1 is MGHRA and CDR2 YSYEKL. V lost 0 bases, J lost 2 bases, and 11 bases lay in between. This CDR3 is 16 amino acids long. This chain's CDR3 is CASSQDGGIGNQPQHF. The DNA for the CDR3 is TGCGCCAGCAGCCAAGATGGGGGGATTGGCAATCAGCCCCAGCATTTT.

CDR3 sequence (DNA): TGCAGCGTTGGAACGGGGCAGGGGTTTCCAGATACGCAGTATTTT. Encoded protein: CSVGTGQGFPDTQYF. The chain combines TRBV29-1 with TRBJ2-3; weak D call: TRBD1 (6 bases). The V gene lost 4 bases and the J gene lost 4 bases, with 18 bases spanning the gap. The CDR3 extends over 15 amino acids. CDR1 and CDR2 (germline): SQVTM, ANQGSEA.

J is TRBJ2-1 and V is TRBV7-3; the D gene could be TRBD1 or TRBD2 (5 bases each). CDR1 and CDR2 (germline): SGHTA, FQGTGA. The CDR3 is made up of 12 amino acids. V lost 1 base to trimming and J lost 15 bases, with 13 bases between them. The CDR3, as DNA: TGTGCCAGCAGCTTAAGGGACGGATTCTTGTTCTTC. This gives the protein CASSLRDGFLFF.

A note on this clonotype: No conserved phenylalanine or tryptophan ends this CDR3, so it is likely a read error. The genes are TRBV19 and TRBJ2-2; weak D call: TRBD2 (6 bases). Germline CDR1 reads LNHDA; CDR2 reads SQIVND (reference sequence). The V and J ends lost 6 bases and 0 bases respectively, with 17 bases between them. CDR3 length: 17 amino acids. CDR3 nucleotide sequence: TGTGCCAGTAGATATCGGTCGGCGGGGACGAACACCGGGGAGCTGTTTTCT. Its protein product is CASRYRSAGTNTGELFS.

There are many counts of this clonotype. This sequence joins TRBV6-6 and TRBJ1-1; D gene ambiguous. Germline V gene sequence: CDR1 MNHNY, CDR2 SVGAGI (reference sequence). V lost 2 bases, J lost 6 bases, and 4 bases lay in between. The CDR3 has 11 amino acids. CDR3 DNA sequence: TGTGCCAGCAGTTACGGGGCTGAAGCTTTCTTT. It yields the protein CASSYGAEAFF.

This clonotype has only a few counts. The chain carries TRBV11-3 and TRBJ2-1; D unclear. V was clipped by 2 bases and J by 7 bases, with 9 bases between them. This CDR3 contains 13 residues. Germline V gene data show CDR1 as SGHNT and CDR2 as YENEEA. The chain's CDR3 is CASSLSPSNEQFF. The DNA of the CDR3 is TGTGCCAGCAGCTTATCCCCATCTAATGAGCAGTTCTTC.

This clonotype was seen more than once but under ten times. This chain connects TRBV10-3 to TRBJ1-2; D is ambiguous. The CDR3 loop spans 12 amino acids. V was trimmed by 3 bases and J by 6 bases, leaving 8 bases between them. Germline V CDR1 and CDR2: ENHRY, SYGVKD. The CDR3 region is CAISDAGDGYTF. The CDR3 DNA reads as TGTGCCATCAGTGACGCTGGGGATGGCTACACCTTC.

Only a few counts were recorded for this clonotype. This chain connects TRBV14 to TRBJ1-1, with a tentative D call TRBD1 (5 bases). Germline V gives CDR1 SGHDN, CDR2 FVKESK. The CDR3 spans 14 residues. Trimming took off 1 base at V and 2 bases at J, with 8 bases between the two ends. CDR3 in DNA: TGTGCCAGCAGCCAAGTAAGGGACAACACTGAAGCTTTCTTT. The encoded protein is CASSQVRDNTEAFF.

This chain joins TRBV12-3 or TRBV12-4 and TRBJ1-1; D is perhaps TRBD1 (5 bases). The CDR3 has 12 residues. V was cut by 4 bases and J by 14 bases, with 17 bases left in between. This CDR3 is CASSSSVGERFF. The CDR3 nucleotides are TGTGCCAGCAGTTCATCTGTGGGGGAGAGATTCTTT.